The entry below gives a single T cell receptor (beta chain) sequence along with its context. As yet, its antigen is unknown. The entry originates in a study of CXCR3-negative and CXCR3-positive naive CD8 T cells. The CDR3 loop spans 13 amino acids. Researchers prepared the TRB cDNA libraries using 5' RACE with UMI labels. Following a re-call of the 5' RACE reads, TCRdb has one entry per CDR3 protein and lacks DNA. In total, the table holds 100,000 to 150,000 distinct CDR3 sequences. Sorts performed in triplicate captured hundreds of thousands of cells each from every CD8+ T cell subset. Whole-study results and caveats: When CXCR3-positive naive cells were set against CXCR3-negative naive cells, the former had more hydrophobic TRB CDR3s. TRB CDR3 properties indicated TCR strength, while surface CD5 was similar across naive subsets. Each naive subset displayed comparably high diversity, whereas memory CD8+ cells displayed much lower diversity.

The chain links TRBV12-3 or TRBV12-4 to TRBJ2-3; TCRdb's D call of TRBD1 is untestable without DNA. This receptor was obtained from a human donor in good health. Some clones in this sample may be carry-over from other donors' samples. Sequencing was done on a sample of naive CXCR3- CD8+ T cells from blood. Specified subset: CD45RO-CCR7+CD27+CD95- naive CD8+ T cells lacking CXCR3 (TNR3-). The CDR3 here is CASSFFRADTQYF.